One and the same sample provided the 21 T cell receptor beta chains below, sequenced in a study of T cell changes during pregnancy in multiple sclerosis (dated by TCRdb to about 2019). The method was the immunoSEQ multiplex PCR assay. TCRdb took this table from immuneACCESS and kept in-frame rearrangements with V and J called. Such tables lack part of the clones; where checked against another copy, unresolved V genes explain under half of the gap, and the rest is unexplained. A total of just under 100,000 clones appear in this sample, approximately 93% of them only once. The ten largest clones add up to 0.99% of the sample. Material: peripheral blood, obtained after pregnancy. These TCRs come from a female donor with multiple sclerosis, enrolled in a pregnancy study.

This sequence joins TRBV28 and TRBJ2-2; TRBD1 might be the D (5 bases). Germline lookup yields CDR1 MDHEN and CDR2 SYDVKM. V shed 3 bases and J shed 1 base, with 18 bases lying between them. The CDR3 spans 18 residues. The CDR3 region is CASSFQGQRLKNTGELFF. The CDR3 DNA sequence: TGTGCCAGCAGTTTCCAAGGACAACGGCTAAAGAACACCGGGGAGCTGTTTTTT.

This clone was observed once. The chain couples TRBV27 to TRBJ1-6; no clear D. V was pared by 6 bases and J by 4 bases, with 10 bases between. CDR3 size: 14 residues. In germline, CDR1 is MNHEY, CDR2 SMNVEV (reference sequence). CDR3 nucleotides: TGTGCCAGCAGCACCGGGATTTATAATTCACCCCTCCACTTT. This encodes CASSTGIYNSPLHF.

The rearrangement joins TRBV4-1 to TRBJ2-7; TRBD2 aligns across 11 bases. Germline assignment: CDR1 MGHRA and CDR2 YSYEKL. Trimming removed 4 bases from V and 3 bases from J; junction bases left unmatched: 5. The CDR3 runs 15 residues. Here the CDR3 reads CASSPGTSGIYEQYF. In DNA, the CDR3 is TGCGCCAGCAGCCCCGGGACTAGCGGTATCTACGAGCAGTACTTC.

This rearrangement joins TRBV10-3 to TRBJ1-2; D perhaps matches TRBD1 (6 bases). This CDR3 contains 16 residues. Per germline, CDR1 ENHRY and CDR2 SYGVKD. V lost 2 bases to trimming and J lost 6 bases, with 19 bases between them. The CDR3 spells CAISEQYSGYRDGYTF. CDR3 in DNA: TGTGCCATCAGTGAGCAGTACTCCGGGTACAGGGATGGCTACACCTTC.

The V and J genes are TRBV10-2 and TRBJ1-2; the D gene is possibly TRBD1 (6 bases). The CDR3 runs to 13 residues. The germline V and J ends were trimmed by 6 bases and 4 bases, with 12 bases remaining between them. Per germline, CDR1 WSHSY and CDR2 SAAADI. The CDR3 reads CASREQGSYGYTF. The CDR3 nucleotides are TGCGCCAGCAGGGAACAGGGATCCTATGGCTACACCTTC.

CDR3 residues: CASSEWDRGQFEQYF. The CDR3, as DNA: TGTGCCAGCAGTGAATGGGACAGGGGGCAGTTCGAGCAGTACTTC. V and J are TRBV6-1 and TRBJ2-7; TRBD1 matches 12 bases. The J segment lost 6 bases and the V segment lost 2 bases, leaving 5 bases of the junction unmatched. This CDR3 has 15 residues. Germline V gene lookup returns CDR1 MNHNS and CDR2 SASEGT.

This sequence joins TRBV6-4 and TRBJ2-1; TRBD1 is a possible D gene (6 bases). The V and J ends lost 0 bases and 5 bases respectively, with 11 bases between them. CDR1 and CDR2 from the germline V gene are MRHNA and SNTAGT. CDR3 length: 15 amino acids. Written as DNA, the CDR3 is TGTGCCAGCAGTGACTCCTGGGACATTGACAATGAGCAGTTCTTC. This encodes CASSDSWDIDNEQFF.

V usage is TRBV7-7 and J usage is TRBJ2-1, with 11 nucleotides matching TRBD2. CDR3 length: 14 residues. The germline V gene encodes CDR1 SSHAT and CDR2 FNYEAQ (reference sequence). V dropped 5 bases and J dropped 5; count of bases not matched to a gene: 2. CDR3 loop: CASSALAGDNEQFF. CDR3 nucleotides: TGTGCCAGCAGCGCACTAGCGGGGGACAATGAGCAGTTCTTC.

The gene calls are TRBV18 and TRBJ1-1; 7 bases are a match to TRBD1. Trimming removed 3 bases from V and 2 bases from J; junction bases left unmatched: 12. The CDR3 has 17 residues. CDR1 is KGHSH, CDR2 LQKENI, per germline. CDR3 in DNA: TGTGCCAGCTCACCGTCCCATGGGACAGTCCTTAACACTGAAGCTTTCTTT. It encodes CASSPSHGTVLNTEAFF.

This chain links TRBV7-2 with TRBJ1-2, with TRBD1 identical over 7 bases. The CDR3 consists of 15 residues. CDR1 and CDR2 from the germline V gene are SGHTA and FQGNSA. V shed 5 bases, J shed 5 bases, and the junction held 11 bases outside the gene matches. CDR3 residues: CASSLARQGDYGYTF. The CDR3 coding sequence is TGTGCCAGCAGCCTCGCTCGACAGGGAGATTATGGCTACACCTTC.

This chain joins TRBV18 and TRBJ1-4; no firm D call. The germline V gene encodes CDR1 KGHSH and CDR2 LQKENI. V was clipped by 11 bases and J by 5 bases, with 15 bases between them. The CDR3 has 13 amino acids. In DNA form, the CDR3 reads TGTGCCTTCCAAGAATCCAGGAATGAAAAACTGTTTTTT. It encodes CAFQESRNEKLFF.

The V call is TRBV29-1, the J call TRBJ1-2; D uncertain. CDR1 and CDR2 from the germline V gene are SQVTM and ANQGSEA. Trimming pared 6 bases from V and 0 bases from J, leaving 14 bases between. The CDR3 runs 14 residues. CDR3 in amino acids: CSVISGYPNYGYTF. Written as DNA, the CDR3 is TGCAGCGTAATTTCGGGATATCCTAACTATGGCTACACCTTC. Complete variable domain (other parts from reference TRBV29-1 and TRBJ1-2): SAVISQKPSRDICQRGTSLTIQCQVDSQVTMMFWYRQQPGQSLTLIATANQGSEATYESGFVIDKFPISRPNLTFSTLTVSNMSPEDSSIYLCSVISGYPNYGYTFGSGTRLTVV.

The V and J genes are TRBV7-2 and TRBJ2-1, with TRBD1 identical over 7 bases. Trimming cost V 7 bases and J 2 bases; bases outside gene matches: 2. The CDR3 is 13 residues long. Germline V lookup: CDR1 SGHTA, CDR2 FQGNSA. The CDR3 DNA sequence: TGTGCCAGCAACCAGGGGGCCTACAATGAGCAGTTCTTC. Residues: CASNQGAYNEQFF.

This clone has only a few counts. This chain links TRBV9 with TRBJ1-2; D is ambiguous. Germline V CDR1 and CDR2: SGDLS, YYNGEE. Trimming pared 3 bases from V and 1 base from J, leaving 13 bases between. The length of the CDR3 is 15 residues. The CDR3, as DNA: TGTGCCAGCAGCGCCTTCGGGAGCAATAACTATGGCTACACCTTC. Amino acids: CASSAFGSNNYGYTF.

The chain recombines TRBV13 with TRBJ1-1, with a tentative D call TRBD1 (5 bases). Trimming cost V 2 bases and J 7 bases, with 14 bases left between them. The germline CDR1 and CDR2 sequences are PRHDT and FYEKMQ (reference sequence). This CDR3 contains 14 residues. CDR3 nucleotide sequence: TGTGCCAGCAGCTTACGAGGACATCAACATGAAGCTTTCTTT. Translation gives CASSLRGHQHEAFF.

V and J are TRBV5-5 and TRBJ2-7; 10 bases agree with TRBD1. The V gene's germline CDR1 is SGHKS and CDR2 YYEKEE (reference sequence). The CDR3 runs to 14 residues. Unmatched junction bases numbered 4, after V lost 4 bases and J lost 3 bases. CDR3: CASSDGTGVYEQYF. The DNA for the CDR3 is TGTGCCAGCAGCGACGGGACAGGGGTCTACGAGCAGTACTTC.

This clone was recorded once. The J gene is TRBJ2-5, the V gene TRBV7-7; D gene uncertain. Germline lookup yields CDR1 SSHAT and CDR2 FNYEAQ (reference sequence). Trimming left V 5 bases short and J 0 bases short, with 4 bases between. The CDR3 runs to 12 residues. CDR3 region: CASSPDQETQYF. CDR3 DNA sequence: TGTGCCAGCAGCCCCGACCAAGAGACCCAGTACTTC.

V and J are TRBV13 and TRBJ2-3, with 12 bases lining up with TRBD2. Looked up from germline, CDR1 is PRHDT and CDR2 is FYEKMQ (reference sequence). The CDR3 spans 13 residues. Unmatched junction bases numbered 6, after V lost 4 bases and J lost 13 bases. The CDR3 is CASSWQTSGSEYF. CDR3 nucleotides: TGTGCCAGCAGCTGGCAGACTAGCGGGAGTGAGTATTTT.

The V and J genes are TRBV14 and TRBJ1-1; 9 nucleotides line up with TRBD1. The CDR3 runs to 15 residues. V lost 4 bases to trimming and J lost 5 bases; unmatched junction nucleotides: 8. Germline values: CDR1 SGHDN, CDR2 FVKESK. CDR3 sequence: CASSPSYRGRTEAFF. As DNA, the CDR3 is TGTGCCAGCAGCCCTTCATACAGGGGGCGAACTGAAGCTTTCTTT.

The chain has TRBV9 and TRBJ2-1, with 13 bases fitting TRBD2. The V gene end was trimmed by 5 bases and the J gene end by 5 bases; junction bases not matched to a gene: 4. Germline CDR1 is SGDLS and CDR2 is YYNGEE. The CDR3 is 15 residues long. For the CDR3, the DNA is TGTGCCAGCAGTCGACTAGCGGGAGGCCACAATGAGCAGTTCTTC. Translating it yields CASSRLAGGHNEQFF.

The rearrangement joins TRBV5-6 to TRBJ2-1; tentative D call: TRBD2 (6 bases). The CDR3 has 13 residues. The germline CDR1 and CDR2 sequences are SGHDT and YYEEEE. Trimming pared 4 bases from V and 6 bases from J, leaving 11 bases between. The CDR3 sequence: CASSPGEPNEQFF. The CDR3 nucleotides read TGTGCCAGCAGCCCGGGGGAACCCAATGAGCAGTTCTTC.